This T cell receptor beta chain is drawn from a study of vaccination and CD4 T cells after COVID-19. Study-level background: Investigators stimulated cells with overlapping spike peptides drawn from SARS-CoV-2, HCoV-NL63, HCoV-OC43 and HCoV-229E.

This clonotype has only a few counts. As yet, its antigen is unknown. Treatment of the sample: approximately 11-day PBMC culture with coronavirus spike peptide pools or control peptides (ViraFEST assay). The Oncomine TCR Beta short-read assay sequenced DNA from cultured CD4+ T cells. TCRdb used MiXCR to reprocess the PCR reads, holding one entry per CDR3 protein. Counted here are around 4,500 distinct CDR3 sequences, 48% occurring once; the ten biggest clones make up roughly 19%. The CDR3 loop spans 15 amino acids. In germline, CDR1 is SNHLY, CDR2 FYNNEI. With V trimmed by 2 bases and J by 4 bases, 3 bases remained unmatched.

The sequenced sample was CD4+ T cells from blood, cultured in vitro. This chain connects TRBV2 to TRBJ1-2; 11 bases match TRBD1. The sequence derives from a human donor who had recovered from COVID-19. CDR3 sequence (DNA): TGTGCCAGCAGTGAACGGACAGGGGGCGCCTATGGCTACACCTTC. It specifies CASSERTGGAYGYTF.